This T cell receptor (beta chain) was recovered during a study of cytomegalovirus exposure and HLA in healthy donors. Study-level results: Using a false discovery rate of 0.05, a later analysis showed that approximately 16,000 TCR beta sequences were associated with HLA alleles. CMV serostatus was the sole immune exposure data available.

Concerning this clone itself: What it binds is not known.

The PCR made use of 60 Vbeta and 13 Jbeta primers. Measured with immunoSEQ multiplex PCR; TCRdb has only the in-frame clones, and not every one. The sample has approximately 110,000 clones, roughly two thirds seen once. The sequence derives from a man aged 18 to 29 in good health and CMV-seropositive. Sequencing was carried out using PBMCs.

CDR3 sequence reads: CASSYSTTGVDYGYTF. The CDR3 region has the DNA TGTGCCAGCAGTTACTCGACGACAGGGGTTGATTATGGCTACACCTTC. The rearrangement links TRBV6-6 to TRBJ1-2; 8 nucleotides line up with TRBD1. In germline, CDR1 is MNHNY, CDR2 SVGAGI (reference sequence). Trimming removed 0 bases from V and 5 bases from J; junction bases left unmatched: 8. CDR3 size: 16 residues.